Listed here are 31 T cell receptor beta chains from one sample, sequenced in a study of breast tumors, draining lymph nodes, adjacent tissues. MiXCR, applied by TCRdb to the multiplex PCR reads, yields one record per CDR3 protein. Of about 130,000 distinct CDR3 sequences in the sample, approximately 20% were seen once. The lymph nodes were axillary draining lymph nodes from breast cancer patients. Sequencing used axillary lymph node tissue. Receptors originate from a female donor with breast cancer. Some clones in this sample may be carry-over from other donors' samples.

This clonotype was seen at least ten times. This sequence joins TRBV19 and TRBJ2-7; D is possibly TRBD1 (6 bases). Trimming stripped 5 bases from V and 1 base from J, with 15 bases between. CDR3 length: 15 amino acids. Per germline, CDR1 LNHDA and CDR2 SQIVND (reference sequence). CDR3 sequence reads: CASSSAGTRSYEQYF. The CDR3 DNA follows: TGTGCCAGTAGTTCAGCCGGGACAAGGTCCTACGAGCAGTACTTC.

This chain's CDR3 is CASSWTSGRYNEQFF. DNA for the CDR3: TGTGCCAGCAGTTGGACTAGCGGGAGATACAATGAGCAGTTCTTC. The chain links TRBV27 to TRBJ2-1; 13 bases match TRBD2. Looked up from germline, CDR1 is MNHEY and CDR2 is SMNVEV (reference sequence). The CDR3 length is 15 residues. V lost 4 bases to trimming and J lost 4 bases; unmatched junction nucleotides: 1.

This clonotype was recorded at least ten times. The chain employs TRBV4-1 and TRBJ2-2; 8 nucleotides line up with TRBD2. Germline trimming cut 6 bases from V and 0 bases from J; bases unmatched to any gene: 6. Germline V lookup: CDR1 MGHRA, CDR2 YSYEKL. This CDR3 has 16 amino acids. The CDR3, as DNA: TGCGCCAGCAGTGGGGTCGGGGGGGCGAACACCGGGGAGCTGTTTTTT. This encodes CASSGVGGANTGELFF.

Regarding this clonotype: This clone may be a read error of a much larger clone one base away. The V call is TRBV27, the J call TRBJ2-3; 10 positions match TRBD2. The CDR3 spans 15 residues. V shed 8 bases and J 8 bases; nucleotides not matched to a gene: 13. Germline CDR1 and CDR2: MNHEY and SMNVEV (reference sequence). CDR3 region: CASGPGLAVAGTQYF. Written as DNA, the CDR3 is TGTGCCAGCGGTCCCGGACTAGCGGTAGCAGGTACGCAGTATTTT.

This clonotype has a count of ten or more. This chain uses TRBV2 with TRBJ2-1; 13 nucleotides line up with TRBD2. With V trimmed by 1 base and J by 9 bases, 3 bases remained unmatched. Germline V CDR1 and CDR2: SNHLY, FYNNEI. This CDR3 has 15 residues. Written as DNA, the CDR3 is TGTGCCAGCAGTGAAGAGACTAGCGGGAGGAGTGAGCAGTTCTTC. Translating gives CASSEETSGRSEQFF.

As regards this clonotype: A much larger clone lies a single base off, so this may be a read error. Because the CDR3 is missing its conserved closing phenylalanine or tryptophan, this is likely a read error. The gene calls are TRBV30 and TRBJ2-1, with 9 bases matching TRBD1. CDR1 is GTSNPN, CDR2 SVGIG, per germline (reference sequence). Trimming at V came to 2 bases and at J to 7 bases, leaving 9 bases not matched to a gene. There are 15 residues in the CDR3. This CDR3 reads CAWSLAGQGKNEQFS. The CDR3 nucleotides are TGTGCCTGGAGTCTGGCGGGACAGGGTAAGAATGAGCAGTTCTCC.

This clonotype was observed at least ten times. V gene TRBV2 combines with J gene TRBJ1-2, with 9 bases matching TRBD1. V lost 7 bases to trimming and J lost 6 bases; unmatched junction nucleotides: 6. This CDR3 region has 13 residues. Germline CDR1 reads SNHLY; CDR2 reads FYNNEI. The CDR3 sequence is CASKGQGPDGYTF. The CDR3 DNA reads as TGTGCCAGCAAGGGACAGGGTCCCGATGGCTACACCTTC.

This clonotype was recorded many times. The chain has TRBV13 and TRBJ2-7, with D possibly TRBD1 on 6 matching bases. This CDR3 contains 14 residues. Trimming removed 5 bases from V and 3 bases from J, with 14 bases in between. Germline lookup yields CDR1 PRHDT and CDR2 FYEKMQ (reference sequence). CDR3 DNA: TGTGCCAGCAGCCAAGTCGGACAGAACTACGAGCAGTACTTC. Amino acid sequence: CASSQVGQNYEQYF.

This clonotype was observed many times. The chain is built from TRBV24-1 and TRBJ2-7; 9 bases line up with TRBD2. Germline assignment: CDR1 KGHDR and CDR2 SFDVKD. Trimming at V came to 9 bases and at J to 4 bases, leaving 15 bases not matched to a gene. This CDR3 contains 16 residues. The CDR3 spells CATGGWPSGKKYEQYF. The CDR3 region has the DNA TGTGCCACCGGGGGGTGGCCTAGCGGGAAGAAATACGAGCAGTACTTC.

Ten or more counts support this clonotype. This sequence joins TRBV3-1 and TRBJ2-6; 7 nucleotides match TRBD1. Losses at the gene ends were 4 bases for V and 2 bases for J; bases not matched to a gene: 2. The length of the CDR3 is 15 residues. In germline, CDR1 is LGHDT, CDR2 YNNKEL (reference sequence). The CDR3 DNA follows: TGTGCCAGCAGCCCGGGGACAGCTGGGGCCAACGTCCTGACTTTC. It yields the protein CASSPGTAGANVLTF.

Concerning this clonotype: Given a much more abundant clone one base away, this may be a read error. The J gene is TRBJ2-5, the V gene TRBV7-9, with no clear D. This CDR3 is built from 15 residues. In germline, CDR1 is SEHNR, CDR2 FQNEAQ (reference sequence). V dropped 0 bases and J dropped 0 bases, with 8 bases sitting between them. The CDR3 is CASSLASTHQETQYF. The CDR3 DNA sequence: TGTGCCAGCAGCTTAGCAAGCACTCACCAAGAGACCCAGTACTTC.

This clonotype was detected ten times or more. The rearrangement links TRBV19 to TRBJ2-5; D is undetermined. The CDR3 is 14 residues long. Trimming pared 3 bases from V and 2 bases from J, leaving 10 bases between. The germline gives CDR1 LNHDA, CDR2 SQIVND (reference sequence). CDR3 protein: CASSIYGDQETQYF. In nucleotides, the CDR3 is TGTGCCAGTAGTATTTATGGTGATCAAGAGACCCAGTACTTC.

This clonotype was detected many times. The rearrangement uses TRBV18 and TRBJ2-2, with D unclear. The V and J ends lost 5 bases and 0 bases respectively, with 1 base between them. Germline V gives CDR1 KGHSH, CDR2 LQKENI. The CDR3 has 12 amino acids. This chain's CDR3 is CASSANTGELFF. As DNA, the CDR3 is TGTGCCAGCTCAGCGAACACCGGGGAGCTGTTTTTT.

In its sample, this clonotype was seen many times. CDR3 loop: CASSYVRLNEQFF. In nucleotides, the CDR3 is TGTGCCAGCAGTTACGTTCGTCTTAATGAGCAGTTCTTC. V usage is TRBV6-2 or TRBV6-3 and J usage is TRBJ2-1, with no clear D. V lost 2 bases and J lost 7, with 9 bases in between. This CDR3 has 13 residues. Per the germline V gene, CDR1 is MNHEY and CDR2 is SVGEGT.

Many counts were recorded for this clonotype. The chain links TRBV19 to TRBJ2-1; D is unresolved. Trimming shortened V by 3 bases and J by 4 bases, and 10 bases separated the two germline ends. Per germline, CDR1 LNHDA and CDR2 SQIVND (reference sequence). The CDR3 has 14 residues. This CDR3 is CASSMGSAYNEQFF. CDR3 nucleotides: TGTGCCAGTAGTATGGGTTCAGCTTACAATGAGCAGTTCTTC.

This clonotype came up many times. The chain couples TRBV28 to TRBJ2-7; D may match TRBD1 or TRBD2 (5 bases each). The CDR3 contains 14 residues. V was trimmed by 1 base and J by 5 bases, leaving 12 bases between them. Germline assignment: CDR1 MDHEN and CDR2 SYDVKM. Here the CDR3 reads CASSLLGDGHEQYF. The CDR3, as DNA: TGTGCCAGCAGTTTATTGGGGGACGGGCACGAGCAGTACTTC.

The chain joins TRBV28 to TRBJ2-4; the match to TRBD1 covers 7 bases. CDR3 length: 19 amino acids. V dropped 2 bases and J dropped 0; count of bases not matched to a gene: 13. CDR1 is MDHEN, CDR2 SYDVKM, per germline. The CDR3 coding sequence is TGTGCCAGCAGTTTAGGATGGAGCAGGGGGTCCTTAGCCAAAAACATTCAGTACTTC. It specifies CASSLGWSRGSLAKNIQYF.

This clonotype was seen repeatedly, ten times or more. V usage is TRBV7-8 and J usage is TRBJ2-2, with D unresolved. The CDR3 consists of 12 residues. Germline V CDR1 and CDR2: SGHVS, FQNEAQ. Trimming pared 5 bases from V and 6 bases from J, leaving 7 bases between. The CDR3 DNA sequence: TGTGCCAGCAGCACCCGTCCCGGGGAGCTGTTTTTT. Amino acid sequence: CASSTRPGELFF.

The rearrangement joins TRBV5-4 to TRBJ2-6; 8 bases match TRBD1. V dropped 2 bases and J dropped 3; count of bases not matched to a gene: 10. The CDR3 runs to 18 residues. Germline values: CDR1 SGHNT, CDR2 YYREEE (reference sequence). The DNA of the CDR3 is TGTGCCAGCAGCTTCCCGCTAGCAGGGGGCGGTGGGGCCAACGTCCTGACTTTC. It is translated as CASSFPLAGGGGANVLTF.

J is TRBJ2-7 and V is TRBV3-1, with D possibly TRBD1 on 6 matching bases. CDR3 length: 16 residues. The germline V and J ends were trimmed by 2 bases and 1 base, with 15 bases remaining between them. Germline V gene data show CDR1 as LGHDT and CDR2 as YNNKEL (reference sequence). CDR3 DNA: TGTGCCAGCAGCCAAATTCCGGGACATCGATCCTACGAGCAGTACTTC. Translating gives CASSQIPGHRSYEQYF.

This clonotype was counted a single time. The conserved closing phenylalanine or tryptophan is absent in this CDR3, likely reflecting a read error. V gene TRBV12-3 or TRBV12-4 combines with J gene TRBJ2-2, with D unresolved. CDR3 size: 15 residues. Between the trimmed V and J ends, which lost 1 base and 6 bases, there was a span of 12 bases. The CDR3 spells CASSLGRVTSGELFS. Here the CDR3 DNA reads TGTGCCAGCAGTTTAGGAAGGGTAACGTCCGGGGAGCTGTTTTCT.

The table lists this clonotype with many counts. The V gene is TRBV9, the J gene TRBJ2-1; TRBD2 matches at 11 bases. The CDR3 length is 17 residues. Trimming at V came to 3 bases and at J to 7 bases, leaving 12 bases not matched to a gene. Germline CDR1 SGDLS, CDR2 YYNGEE. The DNA for the CDR3 is TGTGCCAGCAGCGAGGGGGGACTAGCGGACATGACGAATGAGCAGTTCTTC. It specifies CASSEGGLADMTNEQFF.

This clonotype was found many times. This chain uses TRBV12-3 or TRBV12-4 with TRBJ2-7; tentatively, D is TRBD2 (5 bases). The CDR3 spans 12 residues. V dropped 2 bases and J dropped 6 bases, with 8 bases sitting between them. CDR3 in DNA: TGTGCCAGCAGTTTACTTGGGAGCGAGCAGTACTTC. Encoded protein: CASSLLGSEQYF.

The chain employs TRBV7-3 and TRBJ1-6, with a tentative D call TRBD1 (5 bases). V gave up 6 bases and J gave up 7 bases, with 7 bases separating them. The CDR3 covers 12 residues. Germline V gene lookup returns CDR1 SGHTA and CDR2 FQGTGA. The CDR3 sequence: CASSPGNSPLHF. The CDR3 nucleotides are TGTGCCAGCAGTCCAGGGAATTCACCCCTCCACTTT.

The sample holds many counts of this clonotype. The chain joins TRBV15 to TRBJ2-5; D is possibly TRBD2 (6 bases). The V end was cut by 7 bases, the J end by 4 bases, with 13 bases between. CDR1 is LNHNV and CDR2 is YYDKDF in the germline V gene (reference sequence). The CDR3 runs 13 residues. The CDR3 region is CATNRGIGETQYF. CDR3 sequence (DNA): TGTGCCACCAACCGGGGGATTGGAGAGACCCAGTACTTC.

This clonotype was detected ten times or more. Here the CDR3 reads CASSYGEGQGGYTF. The CDR3 nucleotides are TGTGCCAGCAGTTACGGGGAGGGTCAGGGCGGCTACACCTTC. This chain connects TRBV6-6 to TRBJ1-2, with D possibly being TRBD1 (5 bases). V was trimmed by 2 bases and J by 8 bases, leaving 15 bases between them. The CDR3 extends over 14 amino acids. The V gene's germline CDR1 is MNHNY and CDR2 SVGAGI (reference sequence).

A remark on this clonotype: This may be a read error: a much more frequent sequence differs by one nucleotide. The V call is TRBV6-1, the J call TRBJ2-1; perhaps TRBD2 as D (6 bases). CDR1 is MNHNS, CDR2 SASEGT, per germline. This CDR3 region has 14 residues. CDR3 protein: CASDAAREHDEQLF. CDR3 nucleotide sequence: TGTGCCAGCGACGCCGCACGGGAGCACGATGAGCAGCTCTTC.

Turning to this clonotype: Being one base from a much bigger clone, this may be a read error. The chain uses TRBV19 and TRBJ1-2, with TRBD1 matching 8 bases. The CDR3 runs to 14 residues. The germline V gene encodes CDR1 LNHDA and CDR2 SQIVND (reference sequence). The V segment lost 8 bases and the J segment 0 bases; nucleotides outside the gene matches: 5. The CDR3 is CASSDRGTNYGYTF. In nucleotides, the CDR3 is TGTGCCAGTTCTGACAGGGGCACTAACTATGGCTACACCTTC.

With regard to this clonotype: Being one base from a much bigger clone, this may be a read error. The chain carries TRBV18 and TRBJ2-1, with 9 positions matching TRBD2. CDR1 and CDR2 (germline): KGHSH, LQKENI. This CDR3 contains 15 residues. The CDR3 is CASSVTSGGPNEQSF. For the CDR3, the DNA is TGTGCCAGCTCCGTGACTAGCGGAGGCCCAAATGAGCAGTCCTTC.

This clonotype was recorded many times. The rearrangement links TRBV12-3 or TRBV12-4 to TRBJ2-3; TRBD2 agrees at 7 bases. The CDR3 runs to 16 residues. The junction had 12 bases not matched to a gene; V was cut back by 5 bases and J by 4 bases. In DNA form, the CDR3 reads TGTGCCAGCAGTCCCCACATAAGCGGGATATCAGATACGCAGTATTTT. This translates into CASSPHISGISDTQYF.

As regards this clonotype: Given a much more abundant clone one base away, this may be a read error. The chain combines TRBV12-3 or TRBV12-4 with TRBJ1-3, with D possibly TRBD1 on 6 matching bases. The CDR3 runs to 14 residues. The CDR3 bases are TGTGCCAGCAGGGGGGCAGGCTCTGGAAACAGCATATATTTT. The encoded protein is CASRGAGSGNSIYF.